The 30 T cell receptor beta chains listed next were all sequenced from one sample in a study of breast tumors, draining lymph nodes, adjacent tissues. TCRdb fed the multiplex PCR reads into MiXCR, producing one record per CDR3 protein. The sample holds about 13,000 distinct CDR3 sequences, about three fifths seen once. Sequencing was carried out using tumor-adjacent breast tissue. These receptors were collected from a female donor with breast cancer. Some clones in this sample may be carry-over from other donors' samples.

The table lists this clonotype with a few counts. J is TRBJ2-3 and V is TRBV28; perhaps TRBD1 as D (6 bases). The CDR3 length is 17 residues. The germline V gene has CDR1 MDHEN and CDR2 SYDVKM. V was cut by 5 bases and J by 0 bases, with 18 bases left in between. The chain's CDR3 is CASSPRQDTVSTDTQYF. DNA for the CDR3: TGTGCCAGCAGTCCCAGACAGGATACAGTCAGCACAGATACGCAGTATTTT. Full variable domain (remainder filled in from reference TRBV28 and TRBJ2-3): DVKVTQSSRYLVKRTGEKVFLECVQDMDHENMFWYRQDPGLGLRLIYFSYDVKMKEKGDIPEGYSVSREKKERFSLILESASTNQTSMYLCASSPRQDTVSTDTQYFGPGTRLTVL.

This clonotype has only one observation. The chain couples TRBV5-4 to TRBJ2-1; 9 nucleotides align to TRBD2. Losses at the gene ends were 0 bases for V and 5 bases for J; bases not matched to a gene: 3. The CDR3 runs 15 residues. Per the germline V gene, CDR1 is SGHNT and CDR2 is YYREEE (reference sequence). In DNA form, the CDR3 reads TGTGCCAGCAGCTTGGTAGCGGGAGAACACAATGAGCAGTTCTTC. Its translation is CASSLVAGEHNEQFF.

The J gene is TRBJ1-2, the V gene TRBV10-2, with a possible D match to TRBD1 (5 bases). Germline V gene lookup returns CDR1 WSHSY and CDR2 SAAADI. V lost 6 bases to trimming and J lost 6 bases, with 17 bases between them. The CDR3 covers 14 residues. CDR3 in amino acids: CASSVTGARDGYTF. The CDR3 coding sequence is TGCGCCAGCAGCGTGACTGGGGCAAGGGATGGCTACACCTTC.

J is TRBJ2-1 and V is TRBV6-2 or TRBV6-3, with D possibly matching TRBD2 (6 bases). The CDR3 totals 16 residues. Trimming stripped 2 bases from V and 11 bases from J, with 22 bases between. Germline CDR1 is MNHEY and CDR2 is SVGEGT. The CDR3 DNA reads TGTGCCAGCAGTTACCCCCCGGGGGAGCTCTACGATAAGCAGTTCTTC. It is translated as CASSYPPGELYDKQFF.

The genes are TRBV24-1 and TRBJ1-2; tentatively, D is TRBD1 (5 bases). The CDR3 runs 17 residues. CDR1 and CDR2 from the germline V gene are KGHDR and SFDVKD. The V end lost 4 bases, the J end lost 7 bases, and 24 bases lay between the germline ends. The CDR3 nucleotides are TGTGCCACCAGTGACGGCACGTTTAGCACTAGGGGTATTGGCTACACCTTC. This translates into CATSDGTFSTRGIGYTF.

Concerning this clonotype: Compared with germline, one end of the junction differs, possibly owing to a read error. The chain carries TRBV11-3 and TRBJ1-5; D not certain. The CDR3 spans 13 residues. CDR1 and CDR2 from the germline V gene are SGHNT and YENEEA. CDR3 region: CAGSQVANQPQHF. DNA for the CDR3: TGTGCCGGCAGCCAAGTTGCGAATCAGCCCCAGCATTTT.

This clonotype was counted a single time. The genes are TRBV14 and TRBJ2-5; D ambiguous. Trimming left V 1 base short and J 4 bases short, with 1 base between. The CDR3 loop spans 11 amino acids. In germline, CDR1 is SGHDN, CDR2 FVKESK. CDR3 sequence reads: CASSQAETQYF. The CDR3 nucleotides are TGTGCCAGCAGCCAAGCAGAGACCCAGTACTTC.

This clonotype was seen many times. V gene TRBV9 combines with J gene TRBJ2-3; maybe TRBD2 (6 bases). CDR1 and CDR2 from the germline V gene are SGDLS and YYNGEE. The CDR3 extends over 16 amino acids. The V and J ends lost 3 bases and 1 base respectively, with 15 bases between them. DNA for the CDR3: TGTGCCAGCAGCGAGTCCACGGGGGAAGGCACAGATACGCAGTATTTT. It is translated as CASSESTGEGTDTQYF.

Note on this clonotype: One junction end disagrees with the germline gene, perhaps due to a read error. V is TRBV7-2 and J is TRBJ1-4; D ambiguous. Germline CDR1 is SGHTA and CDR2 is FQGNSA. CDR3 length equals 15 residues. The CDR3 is CASSLSGATNEKLFF. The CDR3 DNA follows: TGCGCCAGCAGCTTAAGTGGGGCAACTAATGAAAAACTGTTTTTT.

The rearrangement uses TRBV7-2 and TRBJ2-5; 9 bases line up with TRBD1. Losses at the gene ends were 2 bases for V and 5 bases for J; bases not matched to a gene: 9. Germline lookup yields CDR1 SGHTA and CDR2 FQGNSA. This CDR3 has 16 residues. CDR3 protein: CASSLPITGGAETQYF. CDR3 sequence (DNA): TGTGCCAGCAGCTTACCTATAACAGGGGGCGCGGAGACCCAGTACTTC.

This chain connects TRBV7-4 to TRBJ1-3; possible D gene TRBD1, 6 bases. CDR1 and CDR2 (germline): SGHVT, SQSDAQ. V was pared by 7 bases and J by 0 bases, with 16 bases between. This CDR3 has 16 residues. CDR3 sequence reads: CASTRPRDNSGNTIYF. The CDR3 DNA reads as TGTGCCAGCACCCGCCCGAGGGACAACTCTGGAAACACCATATATTTT.

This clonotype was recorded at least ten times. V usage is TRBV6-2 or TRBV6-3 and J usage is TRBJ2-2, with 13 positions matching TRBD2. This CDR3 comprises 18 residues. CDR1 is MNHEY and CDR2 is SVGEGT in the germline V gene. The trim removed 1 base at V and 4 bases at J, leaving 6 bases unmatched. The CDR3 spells CASSYLRLAGGITGELFF. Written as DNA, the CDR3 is TGTGCCAGCAGTTACTTACGACTAGCGGGAGGAATCACCGGGGAGCTGTTTTTT.

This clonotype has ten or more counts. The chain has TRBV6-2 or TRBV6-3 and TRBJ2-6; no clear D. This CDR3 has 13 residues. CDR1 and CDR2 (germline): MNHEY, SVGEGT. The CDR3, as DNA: TGTGTCGCTGCAGGCTCTGGGGCCAACGTCCTGACTTTC. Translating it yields CVAAGSGANVLTF.

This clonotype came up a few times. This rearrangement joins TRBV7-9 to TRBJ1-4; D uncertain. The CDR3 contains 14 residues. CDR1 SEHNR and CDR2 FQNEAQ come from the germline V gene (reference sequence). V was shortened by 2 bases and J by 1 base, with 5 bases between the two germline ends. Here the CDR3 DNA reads TGTGCCAGCAGCTTACTCCAAACTAATGAAAAACTGTTTTTT. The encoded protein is CASSLLQTNEKLFF.

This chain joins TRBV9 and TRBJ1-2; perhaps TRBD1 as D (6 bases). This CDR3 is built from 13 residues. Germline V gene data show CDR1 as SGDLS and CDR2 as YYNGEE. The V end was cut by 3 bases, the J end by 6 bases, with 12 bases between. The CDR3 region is CASSGENRDGYTF. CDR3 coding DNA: TGTGCCAGCAGCGGGGAAAACAGGGATGGCTACACCTTC.

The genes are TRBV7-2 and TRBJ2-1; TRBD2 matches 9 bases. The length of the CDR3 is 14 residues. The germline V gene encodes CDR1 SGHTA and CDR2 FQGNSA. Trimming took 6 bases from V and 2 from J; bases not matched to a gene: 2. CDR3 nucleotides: TGTGCCAGCAGAGCGGGAGGAACCTACAATGAGCAGTTCTTC. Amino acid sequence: CASRAGGTYNEQFF.

CDR3 sequence (DNA): TGTGCCAGCAGTCCCGGGCAGGGTTCTGGTTCACCCCTCCACTTT. Translating it yields CASSPGQGSGSPLHF. The genes are TRBV28 and TRBJ1-6, with D maybe TRBD1 (5 bases). The CDR3 covers 15 residues. In germline, CDR1 is MDHEN, CDR2 SYDVKM. Trimming cost V 5 bases and J 9 bases, with 17 bases left between them.

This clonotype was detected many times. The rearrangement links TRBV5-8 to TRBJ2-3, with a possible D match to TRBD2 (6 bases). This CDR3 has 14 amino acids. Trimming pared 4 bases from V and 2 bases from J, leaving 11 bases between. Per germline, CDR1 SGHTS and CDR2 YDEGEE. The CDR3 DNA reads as TGTGCCAGCAGCCGGGGGTTCGACACAGATACGCAGTATTTT. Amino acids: CASSRGFDTDTQYF.

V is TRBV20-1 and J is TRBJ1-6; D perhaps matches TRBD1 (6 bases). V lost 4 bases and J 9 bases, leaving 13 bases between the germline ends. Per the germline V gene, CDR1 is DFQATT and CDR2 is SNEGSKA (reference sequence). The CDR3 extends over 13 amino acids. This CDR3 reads CSAKGGVGSPLHF. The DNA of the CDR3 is TGCAGTGCTAAGGGGGGGGTAGGTTCACCCCTCCACTTT.

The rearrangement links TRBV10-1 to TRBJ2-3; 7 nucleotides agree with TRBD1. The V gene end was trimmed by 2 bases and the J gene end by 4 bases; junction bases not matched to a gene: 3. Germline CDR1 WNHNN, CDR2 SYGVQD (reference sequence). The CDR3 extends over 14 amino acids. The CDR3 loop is CASSEGTGADTQYF. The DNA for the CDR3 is TGCGCCAGCAGTGAGGGTACAGGGGCAGATACGCAGTATTTT.

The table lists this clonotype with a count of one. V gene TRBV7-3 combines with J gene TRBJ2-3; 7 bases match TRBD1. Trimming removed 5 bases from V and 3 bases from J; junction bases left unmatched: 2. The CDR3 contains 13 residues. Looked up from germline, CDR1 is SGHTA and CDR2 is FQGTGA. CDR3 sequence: CASSQGDTDTQYF. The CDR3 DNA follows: TGTGCCAGCAGCCAGGGGGATACAGATACGCAGTATTTT.

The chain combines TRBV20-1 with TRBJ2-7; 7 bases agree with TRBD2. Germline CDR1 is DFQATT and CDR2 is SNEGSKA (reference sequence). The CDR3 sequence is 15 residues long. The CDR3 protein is CSASSLSPSGYEQYF. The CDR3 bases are TGCAGCGCCAGCAGTTTATCTCCTAGCGGCTACGAGCAGTACTTC.

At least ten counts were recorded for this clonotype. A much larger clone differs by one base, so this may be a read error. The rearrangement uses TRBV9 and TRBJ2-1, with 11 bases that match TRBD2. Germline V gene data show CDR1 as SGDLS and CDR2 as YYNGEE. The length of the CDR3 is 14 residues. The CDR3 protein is CASNLAGGGNEQSF. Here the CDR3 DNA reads TGTGCCAGCAATCTAGCGGGGGGAGGCAATGAGCAGTCCTTC.

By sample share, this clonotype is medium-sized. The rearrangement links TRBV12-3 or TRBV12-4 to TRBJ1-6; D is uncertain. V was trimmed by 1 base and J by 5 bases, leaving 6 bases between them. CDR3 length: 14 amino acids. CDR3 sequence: CASSLGAHNSPLHF. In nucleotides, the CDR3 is TGTGCCAGCAGTTTAGGGGCCCATAATTCACCCCTCCACTTT.

The CDR3 sequence is CASSSGGAYEQYF. DNA for the CDR3: TGTGCCAGCAGTAGCGGGGGGGCCTACGAGCAGTACTTC. The J gene is TRBJ2-7, the V gene TRBV9; 11 bases map to TRBD2. The CDR3 is 13 residues long. Trimming took 5 bases from V and 2 from J; bases not matched to a gene: 0. Germline assignment: CDR1 SGDLS and CDR2 YYNGEE.

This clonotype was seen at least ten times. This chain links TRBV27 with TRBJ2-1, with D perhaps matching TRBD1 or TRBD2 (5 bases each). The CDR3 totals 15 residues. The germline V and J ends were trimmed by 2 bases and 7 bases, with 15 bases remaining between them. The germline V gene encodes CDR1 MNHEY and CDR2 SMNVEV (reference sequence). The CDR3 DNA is TGTGCCAGCAGTTTAGGGACCGAGGCGGTGAATGAGCAGTTCTTC. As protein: CASSLGTEAVNEQFF.

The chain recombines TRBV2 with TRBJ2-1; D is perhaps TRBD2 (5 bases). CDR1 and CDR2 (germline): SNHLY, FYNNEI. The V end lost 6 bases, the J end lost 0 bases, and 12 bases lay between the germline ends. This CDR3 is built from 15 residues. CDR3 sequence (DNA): TGTGCCAGCAGGGTAGCGTTGAGCTCCTACAATGAGCAGTTCTTC. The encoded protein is CASRVALSSYNEQFF.

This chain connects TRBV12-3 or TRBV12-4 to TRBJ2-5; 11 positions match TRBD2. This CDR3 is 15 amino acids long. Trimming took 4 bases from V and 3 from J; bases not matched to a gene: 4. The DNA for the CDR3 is TGTGCCAGCAGTTCAACTAGCGGGGGCAAAGAGACCCAGTACTTC. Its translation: CASSSTSGGKETQYF.

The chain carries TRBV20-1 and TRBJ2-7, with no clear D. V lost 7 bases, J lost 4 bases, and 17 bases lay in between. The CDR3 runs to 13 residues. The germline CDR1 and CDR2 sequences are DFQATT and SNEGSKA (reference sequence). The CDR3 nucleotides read TGCAGTGTGGTGGGCGCCACCCTTTACGAGCAGTACTTC. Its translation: CSVVGATLYEQYF.

CDR3 amino acids: CASSPGEGHTQYF. CDR3 in DNA: TGTGCCAGCAGCCCGGGGGAGGGACATACGCAGTATTTT. This sequence joins TRBV7-9 and TRBJ2-3; the match to TRBD2 covers 7 bases. The CDR3 loop spans 13 amino acids. Germline assignment: CDR1 SEHNR and CDR2 FQNEAQ (reference sequence). V gave up 5 bases and J gave up 7 bases; unmatched junction bases: 6.